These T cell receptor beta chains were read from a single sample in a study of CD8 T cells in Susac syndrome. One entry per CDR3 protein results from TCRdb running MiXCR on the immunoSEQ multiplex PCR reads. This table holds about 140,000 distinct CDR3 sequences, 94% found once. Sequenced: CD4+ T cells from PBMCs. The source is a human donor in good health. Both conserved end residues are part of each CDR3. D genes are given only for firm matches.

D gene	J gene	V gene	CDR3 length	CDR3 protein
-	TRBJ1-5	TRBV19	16	CASSFLGGNSNQPQHF
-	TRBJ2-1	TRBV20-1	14	CSARAGDLYNEQFF
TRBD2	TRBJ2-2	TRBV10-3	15	CAISAGGLNTGELFF
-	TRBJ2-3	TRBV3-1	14	CASSQEAGADTQYF
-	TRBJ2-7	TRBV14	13	CASSQDVGRRQYF
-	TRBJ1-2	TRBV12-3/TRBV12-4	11	CASSLSWGYTF
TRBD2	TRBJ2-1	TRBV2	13	CASSEWTRNEQFF
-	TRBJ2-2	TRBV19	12	CASNLNTGELFF
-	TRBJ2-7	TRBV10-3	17	CAISDRQGGVLASEQYF
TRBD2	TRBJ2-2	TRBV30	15	CGTSGRHENTGELFF
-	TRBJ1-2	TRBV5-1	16	CASSHGTIRANYGYTF
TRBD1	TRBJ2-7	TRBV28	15	CASSGWTGGSYEQYF
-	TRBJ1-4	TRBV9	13	CASSVGVQDKLFF
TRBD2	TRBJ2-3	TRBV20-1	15	CSAPDSGRRADTQYF
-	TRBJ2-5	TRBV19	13	CASSNRDRETQYF
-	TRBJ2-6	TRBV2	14	CASSDRAGANVLTF
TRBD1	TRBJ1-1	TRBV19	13	CASSRQGHTEAFF
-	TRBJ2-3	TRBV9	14	CASSVRGRTDTQYF